The 21 T cell receptor beta chains in this list originate from one sample, sequenced in a study of shared clonotypes between healthy human individuals. Sequencing was performed with immunoSEQ multiplex PCR; in TCRdb, only in-frame clones are kept and a portion is missing. The sample contains 950,000 to 1,300,000 clones, around four fifths of which appear only once. Sequencing was carried out using memory CD4+ T cells sorted from blood. Subset given: CD45RA-negative fraction. The receptors stem from a man younger than 35 in good health.

This clone was picked up a small number of times. The rearrangement joins TRBV7-6 to TRBJ2-1, with TRBD2 matching 8 bases. CDR3 length equals 17 residues. CDR1 is SGHVS, CDR2 FNYEAQ, per germline. V lost 5 bases, J lost 5 bases, and 14 bases stayed unmatched. This CDR3 reads CASSQEVAGSTNNEQFF. CDR3 DNA sequence: TGTGCCAGCAGCCAAGAGGTAGCGGGATCAACCAACAATGAGCAGTTCTTC.

The J gene is TRBJ1-1, the V gene TRBV7-3; the match to TRBD1 covers 10 bases. Germline V lookup: CDR1 SGHTA, CDR2 FQGTGA. J gave up 1 base and V 3 bases, and 2 bases lay outside the gene matches. The CDR3 spans 15 residues. The CDR3 reads CASSFGDRGNTEAFF. For the CDR3, the DNA is TGTGCCAGCAGCTTCGGGGACAGGGGGAACACTGAAGCTTTCTTT. Complete variable domain (other parts from reference TRBV7-3 and TRBJ1-1): GAGVSQTPSNKVTEKGKYVELRCDPISGHTALYWYRQSLGQGPEFLIYFQGTGAADDSGLPNDRFFAVRPEGSVSTLKIQRTERGDSAVYLCASSFGDRGNTEAFFGQGTRLTVV.

The CDR3 reads CASTRTGRGETQYF. The CDR3 DNA reads TGCGCCAGCACCCGGACAGGGCGAGGGGAGACCCAGTACTTC. The V gene is TRBV5-1, the J gene TRBJ2-5, with 8 nucleotides matching TRBD1. The CDR3 length is 14 residues. CDR1 and CDR2 (germline): SGHRS, YFSETQ. After removal of 6 bases from V and 5 bases from J, the junction contained 9 bases not matched to a gene.

V and J are TRBV14 and TRBJ1-4, with D unclear. V was cut by 1 base and J by 11 bases, with 14 bases left in between. The CDR3 covers 14 residues. Germline V CDR1 and CDR2: SGHDN, FVKESK. This CDR3 is CASSQAGSLGKLFF. The CDR3 DNA reads as TGTGCCAGCAGCCAAGCGGGTAGCCTGGGGAAACTGTTTTTT.

CDR3 bases: TGTGCCAGCAGTCCCTGGACAGATTATAATTCACCCCTCCACTTT. Translating it yields CASSPWTDYNSPLHF. The chain carries TRBV28 and TRBJ1-6; TRBD1 might be the D (6 bases). The germline CDR1 and CDR2 sequences are MDHEN and SYDVKM. The CDR3 contains 15 residues. V was pared by 5 bases and J by 4 bases, with 12 bases between.

V is TRBV5-1 and J is TRBJ2-5, with a tentative D call TRBD2 (7 bases). Looked up from germline, CDR1 is SGHRS and CDR2 is YFSETQ. This CDR3 has 14 amino acids. The V and J ends lost 5 bases and 5 bases respectively, with 16 bases between them. The CDR3 protein is CASRGGGPRETQYF. Written as DNA, the CDR3 is TGCGCCAGCAGAGGGGGAGGGCCGAGGGAGACCCAGTACTTC.

This clone was seen only a few times. The chain links TRBV4-1 to TRBJ2-5; TRBD2 aligns across 13 bases. J was trimmed by 5 bases and V by 0 bases; bases with no gene match: 9. Germline-derived CDR1 and CDR2 are MGHRA and YSYEKL. The CDR3 runs to 18 residues. CDR3 protein: CASSQDPLAGGLLETQYF. CDR3 bases: TGCGCCAGCAGCCAAGACCCACTAGCGGGGGGGCTCTTGGAGACCCAGTACTTC.

The gene calls are TRBV6-5 and TRBJ1-4; D might be TRBD1 (5 bases). This CDR3 has 13 amino acids. Germline CDR1 is MNHEY and CDR2 is SVGAGI. V was clipped by 6 bases and J by 7 bases, with 12 bases between them. The CDR3: CASSPGGSEKLFF. As DNA, the CDR3 is TGTGCCAGCAGCCCCGGGGGGAGTGAAAAACTGTTTTTT.

This chain uses TRBV10-3 with TRBJ1-5; TRBD1 might be the D (5 bases). V lost 5 bases and J lost 2, with 10 bases in between. Germline assignment: CDR1 ENHRY and CDR2 SYGVKD. The CDR3 sequence is 14 residues long. Here the CDR3 reads CAISRGAGNQPQHF. The CDR3 bases are TGTGCCATCAGTCGCGGGGCTGGCAATCAGCCCCAGCATTTT.

A note on this clone: An end of the junction does not agree with germline; a read error may underlie this. V usage is TRBV5-1 and J usage is TRBJ1-4, with 8 bases matching TRBD1. The germline V gene encodes CDR1 SGHRS and CDR2 YFSETQ. The CDR3 is 14 residues long. CDR3 bases: TGCGCCAGCAGGTTGGGACAGGCGGATGAAAAACTGTTTTTT. Amino acid sequence: CASRLGQADEKLFF.

The chain carries TRBV10-3 and TRBJ2-5; 10 bases line up with TRBD1. The J segment lost 4 bases and the V segment lost 0 bases, leaving 2 bases of the junction unmatched. This CDR3 comprises 15 residues. Germline loops: CDR1 ENHRY, CDR2 SYGVKD. CDR3 bases: TGTGCCATCAGTGAGTCCGGGACAGGGGTAGAGACCCAGTACTTC. This sequence encodes CAISESGTGVETQYF.

This chain joins TRBV30 and TRBJ2-1; D is ambiguous. Germline V gene lookup returns CDR1 GTSNPN and CDR2 SVGIG (reference sequence). V lost 1 base to trimming and J lost 4 bases, with 5 bases between them. This CDR3 region has 12 residues. CDR3: CAWSGEYNEQFF. Written as DNA, the CDR3 is TGTGCCTGGAGTGGGGAATACAATGAGCAGTTCTTC.

This clone was observed at least ten times. The chain couples TRBV7-2 to TRBJ2-7, with TRBD1 matching over 8 bases. In germline, CDR1 is SGHTA, CDR2 FQGNSA. The CDR3 runs to 18 residues. V shed 7 bases, J shed 0 bases, and the junction held 17 bases outside the gene matches. In DNA form, the CDR3 reads TGTGCCAGCAATGAAGGGACAGGCCCTTTTGATCACTCCTACGAGCAGTACTTC. Protein: CASNEGTGPFDHSYEQYF.

In this sample, this clone turned up many times. The chain employs TRBV28 and TRBJ2-7, with 9 bases aligning to TRBD2. Germline lookup yields CDR1 MDHEN and CDR2 SYDVKM. V gave up 6 bases and J gave up 4 bases; unmatched junction bases: 7. The CDR3 is 14 amino acids. CDR3 sequence reads: CASSRAGGIYEQYF. The DNA of the CDR3 is TGTGCCAGCAGCCGGGCGGGGGGGATTTACGAGCAGTACTTC.

The J gene is TRBJ2-7, the V gene TRBV7-2; TRBD2 aligns across 8 bases. Germline trimming cut 6 bases from V and 3 bases from J; bases unmatched to any gene: 13. The germline gives CDR1 SGHTA, CDR2 FQGNSA. CDR3 length: 16 amino acids. The CDR3 sequence: CASRPYLAGGFYEQYF. CDR3 coding DNA: TGTGCCAGCAGACCATATCTAGCGGGCGGATTCTACGAGCAGTACTTC.

In this sample, this clone turned up many times. J is TRBJ1-2 and V is TRBV2, with a tentative D call TRBD1 (5 bases). Per germline, CDR1 SNHLY and CDR2 FYNNEI. The CDR3 has 13 amino acids. Trimming stripped 7 bases from V and 4 bases from J, with 13 bases between. CDR3 sequence reads: CASTQGESYGYTF. The CDR3 bases are TGTGCCAGCACGCAAGGGGAATCCTATGGCTACACCTTC.

CDR3: CASSVVVGGEKGNQPQHF. CDR3 nucleotides: TGTGCCAGCAGCGTAGTGGTAGGGGGTGAGAAAGGCAATCAGCCCCAGCATTTT. The chain uses TRBV9 and TRBJ1-5; D might be TRBD1 (6 bases). V was clipped by 0 bases and J by 2 bases, with 18 bases between them. Per the germline V gene, CDR1 is SGDLS and CDR2 is YYNGEE. The CDR3 is 18 amino acids.

Concerning this clone: A single base separates this from a much larger clone, so it may be a read error. The chain couples TRBV10-3 to TRBJ1-1; no definite D call. V lost 6 bases and J 1 base, leaving 6 bases between the germline ends. This CDR3 has 12 amino acids. Germline CDR1 and CDR2: ENHRY and SYGVKD. CDR3 loop: CAISPENTEAFF. As DNA, the CDR3 is TGTGCCATCAGCCCAGAGAACACTGAAGCTTTCTTT.

This chain connects TRBV6-5 to TRBJ1-6; D is undetermined. The length of the CDR3 is 14 residues. Germline V gene data show CDR1 as MNHEY and CDR2 as SVGAGI. V shed 0 bases and J shed 14 bases, with 14 bases lying between them. CDR3 sequence reads: CASSYSSDSLALHF. DNA of the CDR3: TGTGCCAGCAGTTACTCATCGGACTCCCTGGCCCTCCACTTT.

J is TRBJ1-2 and V is TRBV6-1; 7 bases are shared with TRBD1. The CDR3 runs to 14 residues. Germline-derived CDR1 and CDR2 are MNHNS and SASEGT. J gave up 4 bases and V 5 bases, and 7 bases lay outside the gene matches. The CDR3 coding sequence is TGTGCCAGCAGTCCCCCGGGACAGCCCTATGGCTACACCTTC. This translates into CASSPPGQPYGYTF.

This clone was counted a single time. V and J are TRBV18 and TRBJ2-7; 7 nucleotides match TRBD1. The CDR3 spans 17 residues. V lost 4 bases to trimming and J lost 6 bases; unmatched junction nucleotides: 18. The V gene's germline CDR1 is KGHSH and CDR2 LQKENI. CDR3 in amino acids: CASSLGSGTDNRGEQYF. CDR3 coding DNA: TGTGCCAGCTCACTTGGGTCCGGGACAGATAACAGAGGCGAGCAGTACTTC.